The next 17 T cell receptor beta chains were all read from a single sample in a study of T cells after yellow fever vaccination. TCRdb redid the calling of the 5' RACE reads with MiXCR, one entry per CDR3 protein. Of nearly 30,000 distinct CDR3 sequences in the sample, over 4.5% were seen once. The sample was CD8+ T cells sorted from PBMCs, taken 10 days after the yellow fever booster vaccination. The receptors were sampled from a man aged 30 to 39 who received the YFV17D yellow fever vaccine.

This clonotype was recorded at least ten times. The chain is built from TRBV4-3 and TRBJ2-3; D possibly uses TRBD1 or TRBD2 (5 bases each). CDR1 and CDR2 (germline): LGHNA, YSLEER. This CDR3 spans 15 amino acids. Trimming pared 5 bases from V and 4 bases from J, leaving 16 bases between. The chain's CDR3 is CASSDGTVVADTQYF. The CDR3 DNA reads as TGCGCCAGCAGCGACGGGACGGTAGTGGCAGATACGCAGTATTTT.

This clonotype was counted at least ten times. This rearrangement joins TRBV9 to TRBJ1-2; no firm D call. The ends were cut back, 4 bases at V and 4 bases at J, with 11 bases in the middle. This CDR3 spans 13 amino acids. Germline V gene sequence: CDR1 SGDLS, CDR2 YYNGEE. CDR3 in amino acids: CASSPPGAYGYTF. The CDR3 bases are TGTGCCAGCAGCCCCCCCGGCGCCTATGGCTACACCTTC.

This clonotype was picked up many times. The rearrangement uses TRBV15 and TRBJ2-7; D may be TRBD1 (5 bases). V shed 0 bases and J shed 6 bases, with 9 bases lying between them. Germline V gene lookup returns CDR1 LNHNV and CDR2 YYDKDF (reference sequence). The CDR3 sequence is 13 residues long. CDR3 protein: CATSRDRTREQYF. The DNA for the CDR3 is TGTGCCACCAGCAGAGACCGGACACGCGAGCAGTACTTC. Complete variable domain (other parts from reference TRBV15 and TRBJ2-7): DAMVIQNPRYQVTQFGKPVTLSCSQTLNHNVMYWYQQKSSQAPKLLFHYYDKDFNNEADTPDNFQSRRPNTSFCFLDIRSPGLGDTAMYLCATSRDRTREQYFGPGTRLTVT.

This clonotype was recorded at least ten times. The V and J genes are TRBV6-2 or TRBV6-3 and TRBJ2-1, with D perhaps TRBD1 (5 bases). The CDR3 has 14 amino acids. The germline CDR1 and CDR2 sequences are MNHEY and SVGEGT. Trimming cost V 7 bases and J 4 bases, with 14 bases left between them. CDR3 bases: TGTGCCAGCATCTCAACAGGCGATTACAATGAGCAGTTCTTC. This translates into CASISTGDYNEQFF.

This clonotype was observed many times. This rearrangement joins TRBV4-1 to TRBJ2-7, with TRBD2 as a possible D gene (6 bases). This CDR3 has 13 amino acids. CDR1 MGHRA and CDR2 YSYEKL come from the germline V gene. The V end was cut by 5 bases, the J end by 2 bases, with 10 bases between. CDR3 residues: CASSVGGAYEQYF. The CDR3 nucleotides read TGCGCCAGCAGCGTCGGGGGAGCCTACGAGCAGTACTTC.

This sequence joins TRBV9 and TRBJ2-2; 9 nucleotides align to TRBD1. Germline V gives CDR1 SGDLS, CDR2 YYNGEE. This CDR3 contains 15 residues. The V gene end was trimmed by 2 bases and the J gene end by 6 bases; junction bases not matched to a gene: 5. In DNA, the CDR3 is TGTGCCAGCAGCGTTCGGACAGGGGCGTCCGGGGAGCTGTTTTTT. Protein product: CASSVRTGASGELFF.

This clonotype was detected ten times or more. This chain connects TRBV19 to TRBJ2-7, with D perhaps TRBD2 (5 bases). V lost 4 bases and J 3 bases, leaving 10 bases between the germline ends. The CDR3 spans 13 residues. CDR1 and CDR2 (germline): LNHDA, SQIVND (reference sequence). The CDR3 sequence: CASSSGLGYEQYF. The CDR3 DNA reads TGTGCCAGTAGTAGCGGGTTGGGCTACGAGCAGTACTTC.

This clonotype was picked up many times. This chain links TRBV12-3 or TRBV12-4 with TRBJ2-3; D gene uncertain. There are 14 residues in the CDR3. V was clipped by 1 base and J by 4 bases, with 9 bases between them. The CDR3 loop is CASSLETTADTQYF. The CDR3, as DNA: TGTGCCAGCAGTTTAGAGACAACGGCAGATACGCAGTATTTT.

This clonotype showed up many times. The V gene is TRBV18, the J gene TRBJ2-2, with 10 nucleotides matching TRBD1. Germline-derived CDR1 and CDR2 are KGHSH and LQKENI. The J segment lost 5 bases and the V segment lost 6 bases, leaving 18 bases of the junction unmatched. The CDR3 totals 19 residues. The CDR3 coding sequence is TGTGCCAGCTCGTCGACACCGGGACAGGGGAGAGGGTTGACCGGGGAGCTGTTTTTT. Translated, it gives CASSSTPGQGRGLTGELFF.

The table lists this clonotype with many counts. The V and J genes are TRBV4-2 and TRBJ1-1, with D perhaps matching TRBD1 (5 bases). Germline V CDR1 and CDR2: LGHNA, YNFKEQ. V lost 1 base and J lost 1, with 7 bases in between. The CDR3 is 14 amino acids. DNA of the CDR3: TGTGCCAGCAGCCAAGTCCAGGGGAACACTGAAGCTTTCTTT. Translation: CASSQVQGNTEAFF.

Ten or more counts support this clonotype. This chain links TRBV11-2 with TRBJ2-7; 8 nucleotides line up with TRBD2. Germline V gene lookup returns CDR1 SGHAT and CDR2 FQNNGV. Trimming at V came to 5 bases and at J to 4 bases, leaving 13 bases not matched to a gene. This CDR3 contains 16 residues. CDR3 sequence (DNA): TGTGCCAGCAGCACCCGGGAGGGCCCGACAATATACGAGCAGTACTTC. Its protein is CASSTREGPTIYEQYF. The full variable domain, with the rest looked up from reference TRBV11-2 and TRBJ2-7, is EAGVAQSPRYKIIEKRQSVAFWCNPISGHATLYWYQQILGQGPKLLIQFQNNGVVDDSQLPKDRFSAERLKGVDSTLKIQPAKLEDSAVYLCASSTREGPTIYEQYFGPGTRLTVT.

This clonotype was seen at least ten times. CDR3 loop: CASSLSLDTQYF. The CDR3, as DNA: TGCGCCAGCAGCTTAAGCCTAGATACGCAGTATTTT. The chain uses TRBV5-1 and TRBJ2-3; D is ambiguous. V was pared by 2 bases and J by 5 bases, with 6 bases between. The CDR3 consists of 12 residues. Germline values: CDR1 SGHRS, CDR2 YFSETQ.

Many counts were recorded for this clonotype. The genes are TRBV29-1 and TRBJ2-7, with D maybe TRBD2 (5 bases). The V and J ends lost 4 bases and 6 bases respectively, with 13 bases between them. The germline V gene encodes CDR1 SQVTM and CDR2 ANQGSEA. CDR3 length: 12 amino acids. DNA of the CDR3: TGCAGCGTTGGGGCCGGGGTGGGCGAGCAGTACTTC. This encodes CSVGAGVGEQYF.

This clonotype was found many times. J is TRBJ2-7 and V is TRBV12-5; D remains ambiguous. Trimming cost V 4 bases and J 3 bases, with 13 bases left between them. Germline V gene sequence: CDR1 LGHNT, CDR2 FRNRAP. The CDR3 runs to 14 residues. The CDR3 region is CASGSDSPLYEQYF. In DNA, the CDR3 is TGTGCTAGTGGTTCCGATAGTCCCCTCTACGAGCAGTACTTC.

This clonotype came up many times. CDR3 protein: CASSYGANTGELFF. Here the CDR3 DNA reads TGTGCCAGCAGTTACGGGGCGAACACCGGGGAGCTGTTTTTT. The chain combines TRBV6-5 with TRBJ2-2; no firm D call. Per germline, CDR1 MNHEY and CDR2 SVGAGI. The CDR3 spans 14 residues. V lost 2 bases, J lost 0 bases, and 4 bases lay in between.

Many counts were recorded for this clonotype. This sequence joins TRBV19 and TRBJ2-1; 8 bases agree with TRBD2. With V trimmed by 3 bases and J by 0 bases, 4 bases remained unmatched. Germline values: CDR1 LNHDA, CDR2 SQIVND (reference sequence). The CDR3 runs to 16 residues. This chain's CDR3 is CASSIDSGDSYNEQFF. The CDR3, as DNA: TGTGCCAGTAGTATTGATAGCGGGGACTCCTACAATGAGCAGTTCTTC.

This clonotype was detected ten times or more. The V and J genes are TRBV20-1 and TRBJ1-5; maybe TRBD1 (5 bases). This CDR3 has 16 residues. CDR1 and CDR2 from the germline V gene are DFQATT and SNEGSKA (reference sequence). Trimming took off 6 bases at V and 0 bases at J, with 18 bases between the two ends. In DNA form, the CDR3 reads TGCAGTGCCCGGGAGGGGCCTTACATTAGCAATCAGCCCCAGCATTTT. Translating it yields CSAREGPYISNQPQHF.